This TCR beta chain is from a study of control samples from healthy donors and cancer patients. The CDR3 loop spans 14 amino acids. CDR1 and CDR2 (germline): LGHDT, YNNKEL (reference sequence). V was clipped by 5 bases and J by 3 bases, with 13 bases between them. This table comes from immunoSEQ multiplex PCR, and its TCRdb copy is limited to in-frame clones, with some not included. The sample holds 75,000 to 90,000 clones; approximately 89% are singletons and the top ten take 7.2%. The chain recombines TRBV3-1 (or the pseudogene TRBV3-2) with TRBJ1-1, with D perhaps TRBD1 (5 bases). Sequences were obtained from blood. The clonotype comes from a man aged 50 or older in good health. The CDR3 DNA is TGTGCCAGCAGCAATAAGTGGGGCTACACTGAAGCTTTCTTT. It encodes CASSNKWGYTEAFF.